Reported below is one T cell receptor (beta chain). The target antigen is unknown. The data were obtained in a study of OX40 agonist ivuxolimab in advanced cancers. Study outcomes and limitations: In general, CD8+ T cells held more expanded clones than CD4+ did, on average. Low normalized T-cell clonal expansion was also seen in some nonresponders.

The CDR3 consists of 15 residues. V was clipped by 4 bases and J by 8 bases, with 20 bases between them. Germline CDR1 LGHNA, CDR2 YNFKEQ. On cycle 4 day 1 and cycle 7 day 1, as well as at baseline, blood was sampled. Some clones are missing from TCRdb's copy, which holds only in-frame ones; the method was immunoSEQ multiplex PCR. The sample records tens of thousands of clones, approximately 81% being singletons. The origin of this receptor is an adult with an advanced solid tumor such as melanoma, head and neck, liver or kidney cancer. The material was CD4+ or CD8+ T cells sorted from blood, obtained in a trial of the OX40 agonist ivuxolimab. V usage is TRBV4-2 and J usage is TRBJ1-1, with D possibly matching TRBD1 (5 bases). This CDR3 is CASSPPGTLLSEAFF. The CDR3 DNA is TGTGCCAGCAGCCCACCGGGGACCTTATTGTCGGAAGCTTTCTTT.